The entry below describes one T cell receptor (beta chain). This sample stems from a study of synovial regulatory T cells in juvenile arthritis. Sequencing used immunoSEQ multiplex PCR; TCRdb keeps in-frame clones, though not all of them. The listing contains more than 8,000 clones. The CDR3 has 16 amino acids. Only the protein sequence is given. The germline V gene has CDR1 WSHSY and CDR2 SAAADI. Sequenced sample: Treg cells from blood. As to subset: remaining (HLA-DR-negative) circulating blood Treg cells. The gene calls are TRBV10-2 and TRBJ2-1; TCRdb names TRBD2, which stays unverified in the absence of DNA. The receptor comes from a donor aged 2-29 years with juvenile idiopathic arthritis. The CDR3: CASSYETSGIHNEQFF.